The clone carrying this T cell receptor (beta chain) occurred many times. Its target is not known. Thyroid surgery was preceded by no treatment in any patient. The V gene lost 5 bases and the J gene lost 2 bases, with 9 bases spanning the gap. The CDR3 is made up of 13 amino acids. Germline CDR1 MNHNS, CDR2 SASEGT. The data were obtained in a study of metastatic and nonmetastatic thyroid tumors. Study observations and caveats: Reports indicated that malignant thyroid tumors showed significantly higher TCR beta diversity than benign nodules did, in blood and tumor.

TCRdb re-called clones from the PCR reads using MiXCR. The sample contains tens of thousands of clones, approximately 25% of which appear only once. This clonotype originated in a female donor with papillary thyroid cancer or a benign thyroid nodule (not recorded which). Some clones in this sample may be carry-over from other donors' samples. The chain uses TRBV6-1 and TRBJ1-2, with a possible D match to TRBD1 (5 bases). Sequencing was done on a sample of blood. Here the CDR3 reads CASSFTGNYGYTF. The DNA for the CDR3 is TGTGCCAGCAGTTTTACAGGAAACTATGGCTACACCTTC.